These 26 T cell receptor beta chains were all obtained from the same sample, sequenced in a study of shared clonotypes between healthy human individuals. Measured with immunoSEQ multiplex PCR; TCRdb has only the in-frame clones, and not every one. This table holds about 750,000 clones, 80% to 95% found once. The naive CD8 population came from CD45RO-negative cells selected for CCR7, without terminally differentiated effector memory CD45RA+ cells. Sequencing was performed on naive CD8+ T cells sorted from blood. The receptors originated from a man in his thirties or forties in good health.

Worth noting for this clone: Other DNA variants within this sample encode the same CDR3. The chain employs TRBV7-9 and TRBJ2-1; 8 bases map to TRBD1. The CDR3 is made up of 15 amino acids. Germline CDR1 SEHNR, CDR2 FQNEAQ (reference sequence). V dropped 5 bases and J dropped 0; count of bases not matched to a gene: 3. The CDR3 DNA is TGTGCCAGCAGCACCGGACAGGGCTCCTACAATGAGCAGTTCTTC. Translated, it gives CASSTGQGSYNEQFF.

The chain uses TRBV7-9 and TRBJ2-7, with 7 positions matching TRBD1. Germline V gene lookup returns CDR1 SEHNR and CDR2 FQNEAQ (reference sequence). This CDR3 region has 15 residues. Germline trimming cut 5 bases from V and 2 bases from J; bases unmatched to any gene: 9. Here the CDR3 reads CASSNQGERAYEQYF. The DNA for the CDR3 is TGTGCCAGCAGCAACCAGGGGGAGAGGGCCTACGAGCAGTACTTC.

The rearrangement uses TRBV5-6 and TRBJ1-1, with D tentatively TRBD1 (5 bases). The V gene lost 2 bases and the J gene lost 7 bases, with 12 bases spanning the gap. The germline CDR1 and CDR2 sequences are SGHDT and YYEEEE. CDR3 size: 13 residues. The DNA for the CDR3 is TGTGCCAGCAGCTTAGGCAGGGTCGGTGAAGCTTTCTTT. Residues: CASSLGRVGEAFF. Using reference TRBV5-6 and TRBJ1-1 for the parts outside the CDR3, the full variable domain is DAGVTQSPTHLIKTRGQQVTLRCSPKSGHDTVSWYQQALGQGPQFIFQYYEEEERQRGNFPDRFSGHQFPNYSSELNVNALLLGDSALYLCASSLGRVGEAFFGQGTRLTVV.

This chain connects TRBV6-6 to TRBJ2-7; 8 positions match TRBD1. CDR3 length: 15 amino acids. V gave up 4 bases and J gave up 6 bases; unmatched junction bases: 11. The V gene's germline CDR1 is MNHNY and CDR2 SVGAGI (reference sequence). In DNA, the CDR3 is TGTGCCAGCAGTTTTGCTCAGGGGGCCGGGGGCGAGCAGTACTTC. As protein: CASSFAQGAGGEQYF.

This sequence joins TRBV6-1 and TRBJ2-3; TRBD2 aligns across 8 bases. Germline V lookup: CDR1 MNHNS, CDR2 SASEGT. Unmatched junction bases numbered 3, after V lost 3 bases and J lost 1 base. CDR3 length: 15 amino acids. The CDR3 spells CASSDEAGGTDTQYF. CDR3 sequence (DNA): TGTGCCAGCAGTGACGAAGCGGGGGGCACAGATACGCAGTATTTT.

The J gene is TRBJ2-5, the V gene TRBV27; 8 nucleotides line up with TRBD2. Germline values: CDR1 MNHEY, CDR2 SMNVEV (reference sequence). V was pared by 5 bases and J by 4 bases, with 3 bases of the junction left unmatched. This CDR3 spans 13 amino acids. Here the CDR3 reads CASSIAGRETQYF. CDR3 bases: TGTGCCAGCAGTATAGCGGGAAGAGAGACCCAGTACTTC.

The chain combines TRBV5-1 with TRBJ2-7, with 8 bases lining up with TRBD2. From germline, CDR1 is SGHRS and CDR2 YFSETQ. Trimming cost V 1 base and J 7 bases; bases outside gene matches: 10. The CDR3 totals 15 residues. CDR3 nucleotides: TGCGCCAGCAGCTTGTTTGCGGGAGGCCAACCGGAGCAGTACTTC. Translating it yields CASSLFAGGQPEQYF.

The chain carries TRBV2 and TRBJ2-2; D uncertain. Looked up from germline, CDR1 is SNHLY and CDR2 is FYNNEI. This CDR3 spans 13 amino acids. Trimming took off 10 bases at V and 0 bases at J, with 9 bases between the two ends. CDR3 loop: CAIRGSNTGELFF. The CDR3 DNA sequence: TGTGCCATCCGTGGGTCGAACACCGGGGAGCTGTTTTTT.

The chain couples TRBV28 to TRBJ1-4, with 8 bases aligning to TRBD1. V shed 4 bases and J 8 bases; nucleotides not matched to a gene: 6. This CDR3 is 14 amino acids long. Germline values: CDR1 MDHEN, CDR2 SYDVKM. The CDR3: CASSSGQAGEKLFF. The CDR3 DNA follows: TGTGCCAGCAGTTCGGGACAGGCGGGGGAAAAACTGTTTTTT.

J is TRBJ2-1 and V is TRBV4-2; 7 nucleotides line up with TRBD2. V lost 0 bases and J lost 11; bases outside the gene matches: 1. Germline V gene lookup returns CDR1 LGHNA and CDR2 YNFKEQ. The CDR3 covers 12 residues. CDR3 nucleotide sequence: TGTGCCAGCAGCCAAGAAGGGACTAAGCAGTTCTTC. Its translation: CASSQEGTKQFF.

The rearrangement joins TRBV7-9 to TRBJ1-2; 9 bases match TRBD1. Germline V gene data show CDR1 as SEHNR and CDR2 as FQNEAQ (reference sequence). V was pared by 6 bases and J by 4 bases, with 9 bases of the junction left unmatched. This CDR3 spans 15 amino acids. CDR3 DNA sequence: TGTGCCAGCAGATTCACAGGGGGCGCAGGCTATGGCTACACCTTC. Amino acid sequence: CASRFTGGAGYGYTF.

This clone has just one count. The V gene is TRBV10-2, the J gene TRBJ1-1; D unresolved. The CDR3 consists of 13 residues. Trimming pared 7 bases from V and 1 base from J, leaving 10 bases between. Germline V lookup: CDR1 WSHSY, CDR2 SAAADI. CDR3 residues: CASTTVSNTEAFF. For the CDR3, the DNA is TGCGCCAGCACGACGGTCTCGAACACTGAAGCTTTCTTT.

The chain recombines TRBV5-4 with TRBJ2-7; D is unresolved. This CDR3 has 13 residues. Trimming removed 2 bases from V and 3 bases from J, with 9 bases in between. The germline V gene has CDR1 SGHNT and CDR2 YYREEE (reference sequence). In DNA form, the CDR3 reads TGTGCCAGCAGCTTTTCGGAAAACTACGAGCAGTACTTC. As protein: CASSFSENYEQYF.

For the CDR3, the DNA is TGTGCCAGCAGCTTGGAGGAACTCTCTGGAAACACCATATATTTT. It codes for CASSLEELSGNTIYF. This rearrangement joins TRBV5-6 to TRBJ1-3, with D unresolved. The germline V gene has CDR1 SGHDT and CDR2 YYEEEE. The CDR3 length is 15 residues. Trimming stripped 0 bases from V and 0 bases from J, with 7 bases between. The variable domain in full, completed from reference TRBV5-6 and TRBJ1-3, reads DAGVTQSPTHLIKTRGQQVTLRCSPKSGHDTVSWYQQALGQGPQFIFQYYEEEERQRGNFPDRFSGHQFPNYSSELNVNALLLGDSALYLCASSLEELSGNTIYFGEGSWLTVV.

The gene calls are TRBV27 and TRBJ2-1, with D maybe TRBD2 (6 bases). Trimming took off 6 bases at V and 9 bases at J, with 6 bases between the two ends. The length of the CDR3 is 10 residues. The germline V gene has CDR1 MNHEY and CDR2 SMNVEV (reference sequence). CDR3 residues: CASRGGEQFF. DNA for the CDR3: TGTGCCAGCAGGGGGGGTGAGCAGTTCTTC.

The V call is TRBV19, the J call TRBJ1-5, with TRBD1 identical over 7 bases. There are 16 residues in the CDR3. The V gene's germline CDR1 is LNHDA and CDR2 SQIVND (reference sequence). Germline trimming cut 3 bases from V and 3 bases from J; bases unmatched to any gene: 8. CDR3 DNA: TGTGCCAGTAGTATCGGTTTGAGGGGGCCCAATCAGCCCCAGCATTTT. As protein: CASSIGLRGPNQPQHF.

This chain links TRBV28 with TRBJ2-2; the match to TRBD2 covers 11 bases. This CDR3 contains 16 residues. V lost 2 bases to trimming and J lost 5 bases; unmatched junction nucleotides: 4. Germline V gene sequence: CDR1 MDHEN, CDR2 SYDVKM. CDR3 sequence (DNA): TGTGCCAGCAGTTTAACTAGCGGGAGAGGTACCGGGGAGCTGTTTTTT. It yields the protein CASSLTSGRGTGELFF.

The chain is built from TRBV28 and TRBJ1-5; 7 bases align to TRBD1. The V gene's germline CDR1 is MDHEN and CDR2 SYDVKM. Losses at the gene ends were 8 bases for V and 15 bases for J; bases not matched to a gene: 13. CDR3 length: 12 residues. CDR3 sequence: CASGRRGPRMHF. The CDR3 DNA is TGTGCCAGCGGAAGGAGGGGGCCCCGAATGCATTTT.

This chain connects TRBV5-1 to TRBJ2-7, with TRBD1 matching over 7 bases. The CDR3 runs 16 residues. The J segment lost 4 bases and the V segment lost 3 bases, leaving 13 bases of the junction unmatched. Germline V gene data show CDR1 as SGHRS and CDR2 as YFSETQ. The CDR3 DNA reads TGCGCCAGCAGCTCGAATTCCGGGACAGACCTATACGAGCAGTACTTC. Translating gives CASSSNSGTDLYEQYF.

This chain uses TRBV16 with TRBJ2-7; 7 positions match TRBD1. V shed 2 bases, J shed 2 bases, and the junction held 6 bases outside the gene matches. Germline CDR1 and CDR2: KGHSY and FQNENV. This CDR3 region has 15 residues. CDR3 amino acids: CASSQRDSATYEQYF. CDR3 in DNA: TGTGCCAGCAGCCAACGGGACAGCGCTACCTACGAGCAGTACTTC.

This clone was recorded only once. The chain has TRBV28 and TRBJ2-1; D remains ambiguous. Germline V gene data show CDR1 as MDHEN and CDR2 as SYDVKM. V gave up 3 bases and J gave up 6 bases, with 9 bases separating them. The CDR3 is 13 residues long. CDR3: CASSFRLPNEQFF. In DNA, the CDR3 is TGTGCCAGCAGTTTTCGTCTCCCCAATGAGCAGTTCTTC.

The V gene is TRBV6-5, the J gene TRBJ2-5; D is unresolved. The end of the DNA is better explained by TRBJ2-7, so the J call may be wrong. Per germline, CDR1 MNHEY and CDR2 SVGAGI. The CDR3 sequence is 16 residues long. CDR3 amino acids: CASSYSKLVLDYEQYF. The CDR3 nucleotides are TGTGCCAGCAGTTACTCGAAACTGGTCCTCGACTACGAGCAGTACTTC.

The chain couples TRBV6-5 to TRBJ2-1; tentative D call: TRBD1 (6 bases). Trimming stripped 2 bases from V and 0 bases from J, with 11 bases between. The CDR3 extends over 16 amino acids. In germline, CDR1 is MNHEY, CDR2 SVGAGI. In DNA form, the CDR3 reads TGTGCCAGCAGTTACGCCCAGGGGAGCTCCTACAATGAGCAGTTCTTC. Translation gives CASSYAQGSSYNEQFF.

The genes are TRBV4-1 and TRBJ2-1; D call uncertain. This CDR3 comprises 14 residues. Between the trimmed V and J ends, which lost 0 bases and 10 bases, there was a span of 13 bases. Germline-derived CDR1 and CDR2 are MGHRA and YSYEKL. This CDR3 is CASSQDRPSVEQFF. CDR3 nucleotides: TGCGCCAGCAGCCAAGATCGGCCTTCGGTCGAGCAGTTCTTC.

This clone is a singleton in its sample. The chain joins TRBV11-2 to TRBJ2-7, with TRBD1 matching 10 bases. This CDR3 is 15 amino acids long. V lost 7 bases and J lost 5; bases outside the gene matches: 11. Germline V gene lookup returns CDR1 SGHAT and CDR2 FQNNGV. The CDR3 DNA is TGTGCCAGCACCATAATGGTGGGACAGGGGAACGAGCAGTACTTC. Translating gives CASTIMVGQGNEQYF.

This chain uses TRBV7-9 with TRBJ2-7, with 9 nucleotides matching TRBD2. Per germline, CDR1 SEHNR and CDR2 FQNEAQ (reference sequence). The CDR3 runs 14 residues. Trimming took 5 bases from V and 7 from J; bases not matched to a gene: 9. In DNA, the CDR3 is TGTGCCAGCAGCGACCGGGGACTAGCTGGTGAGCAGTACTTC. Its protein product is CASSDRGLAGEQYF.